This record concerns one T cell receptor (delta chain) sequence. This entry belongs to a study of gamma-delta T cells after stem cell transplantation. TCRdb reanalysed the RT-PCR reads with CATT. The data hold some 12,000 delta-chain clones, with 30% to 40% observed a single time. This CDR3 contains 17 residues. The V gene end was trimmed by 2 bases and the J gene end by 0 bases; junction bases not matched to a gene: 11. CDR1 GEAIGNYY and CDR2 EKD come from the germline V gene. The chain employs TRDV2 and TRDJ1; 7 bases are shared with TRDD3. The receptor was isolated from a human donor. It is not recorded whose cells these are; they may come from a transplant donor. Sequenced: gamma-delta T cells. The CDR3 sequence is CACDMLGAPLYTDKLIF. The CDR3 region has the DNA TGTGCCTGTGACATGCTGGGGGCCCCCCTGTACACCGATAAACTCATCTTT.